This T cell receptor beta chain was documented in a study of cytomegalovirus exposure and HLA in healthy donors. PCR used 60 Vbeta primers and 13 Jbeta primers. Original analysis: In a later analysis, some 80 million unique TCR beta chains included roughly 11 million shared by two or more donors. Here immunoSEQ multiplex PCR was the method, and the copy in TCRdb shows in-frame clones only, minus some. V, J and clone size are taken as reported in that table, and D and trimming were inferred from the DNA itself. Of over 100,000 clones in the sample, around 70% were seen once. General study findings and limits: Most sequenced TCRs were rare (though some public TCRs occurred in many donors). It was reportedly the case that the classifier diagnosed cytomegalovirus status with high specificity and sensitivity.

In regard to this clone: Its antigen is undetermined.

Sequences were obtained from PBMCs. The sequence came from a man aged 30 to 45 in good health and CMV-seropositive.

CDR3 region: CASSQAWRTTYEQYF. CDR3 bases: TGCGCCAGCAGCCAAGCTTGGCGGACAACCTACGAGCAGTACTTC. The chain employs TRBV4-3 and TRBJ2-7; maybe TRBD1 (5 bases). CDR3 length equals 15 residues. Deletions cut 1 base from V and 2 bases from J, with 12 bases between. CDR1 and CDR2 (germline): LGHNA, YSLEER.